This TCR beta chain is from a study of blood T cell repertoires in COVID-19 (dated by TCRdb to the early 2020s). About the investigation overall: Collaborator samples came from the United States, Italy and Spain and covered acute and convalescent phases of COVID-19. The prospective study material was composed of cDNA or gDNA derived from T cells, B-cell-depleted T cells, or PBMCs. Deeply sampled blood TCRbeta repertoires from subjects exposed to, actively infected with, or recovered from COVID-19 were included in the dataset. The repertoires were released in a freely available public database meant as a resource for research on the immune response to SARS-CoV-2. The samples were drawn from two sources: the first 160 participants of the ongoing ImmuneRACE study, and 1,000 to 1,500 subjects contributed by 6 global collaborators. Sample metadata almost always included a de-identified subject ID, COVID-19 status, age in years and sex. Where available, HLA class I and class II types were obtained from metadata supplied by the sample provider rather than from assay-based typing.

Relative to its sample, this clone is medium-sized (0.01 to 0.1%). It has no known antigen specificity. No much larger clonotype is one base removed from it; base qualities were not supplied. The germline V end is reduced by 9 bases and the J end by 1 base; junction bases left unmatched: 15. CDR1 and CDR2, per the germline V gene, are SNHLY and FYNNEI. From the cysteine up to the phenylalanine, the CDR3 has a length of 16 residues. The entry retains the CDR3 DNA only, 48 bases that are in frame from base 1. Study-wide findings and limitations: The quantity of clinical and demographic metadata differed by source and by participant and was supplied without curation.

TCRbeta CDR3 regions were amplified from genomic DNA by means of the immunoSEQ Assay, a bias-controlled multiplex PCR. Per the source publication's procedure: The number of nucleated cells in each sample was estimated by amplification of reference gene primers within the assay. To quantify the absolute abundance of each unique TCRbeta CDR3 rearrangement, sequence reads were collapsed and filtered. For each sample, productive Simpson clonality was calculated as the square root of Simpson's diversity index across productive rearrangements. What TCRdb holds here is the immuneACCESS table cut down to in-frame rearrangements. Part of the clones is not present; checked against another copy, under half of the missing clones reflect an unresolved V gene, and the others are unexplained. From that table come the V and J calls and clone size; the DNA was used to work out D and trimming. The sample profile shows a few hundred thousand clones; 88% of them were found once. Roughly 6.9% of the sample comes from the top ten.

A second Seattle source provided samples from volunteer blood donors who had recovered from COVID-19. The collaborating institutions used their own protocols to collect whole blood in K2EDTA tubes. For TCRbeta analysis, collaborators shipped samples in one of three forms: frozen whole blood, isolated PBMCs, or DNA extracted from either of those sample types. What was sequenced was peripheral blood. This clonotype was sampled from a woman aged 25-40 years who had recovered from COVID-19. The receptor chain draws on TRBV2 and TRBJ2-7, with 7 bases matching TRBD1. The CDR3 sequence is CARRDPGQQYSYEQYF. The DNA sequence is given as TGTGCCAGGAGAGACCCGGGACAGCAGTATTCCTACGAGCAGTACTTC.